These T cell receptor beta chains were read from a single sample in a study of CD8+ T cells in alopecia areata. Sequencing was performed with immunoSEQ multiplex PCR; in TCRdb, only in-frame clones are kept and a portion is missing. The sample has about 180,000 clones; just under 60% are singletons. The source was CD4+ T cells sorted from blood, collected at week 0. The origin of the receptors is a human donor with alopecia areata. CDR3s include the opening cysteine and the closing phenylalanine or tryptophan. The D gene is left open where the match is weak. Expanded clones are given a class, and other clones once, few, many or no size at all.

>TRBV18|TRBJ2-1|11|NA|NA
TGTGCCAGCTCACCAATCAATGAGCAGTTCTTC
CASSPINEQFF
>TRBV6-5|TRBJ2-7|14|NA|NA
TGTGCCAGCAGCTTTCCTGGGACCTCTCGGGAGCAGTACTTC
CASSFPGTSREQYF
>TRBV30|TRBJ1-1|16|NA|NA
TGTGCCTGGAGTGTACACCCCCGGACAAGGAACACTGAAGCTTTCTTT
CAWSVHPRTRNTEAFF
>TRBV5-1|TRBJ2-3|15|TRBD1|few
TGCGCCAGCAGCAGGGACAGGCAACACACAGATACGCAGTATTTT
CASSRDRQHTDTQYF
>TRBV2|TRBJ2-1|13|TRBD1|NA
TGTGCCAGCAGTCAGGACAGGTACAATGAGCAGTTCTTC
CASSQDRYNEQFF
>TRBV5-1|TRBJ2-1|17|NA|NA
TGCGCCAGCAGCCTGGGTGGGCGGGTCCAGCCCTACAATGAGCAGTTCTTC
CASSLGGRVQPYNEQFF
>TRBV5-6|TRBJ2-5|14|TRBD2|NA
TGTGCCAGCAGGACGGGGGGGACACAAGAGACCCAGTACTTC
CASRTGGTQETQYF
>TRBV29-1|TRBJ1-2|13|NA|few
TGCAGCGTTGATGACGGACAGACGGGTCTCTACACCTTC
CSVDDGQTGLYTF
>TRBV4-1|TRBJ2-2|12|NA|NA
TGCGCCAGCAGCCGAGCGACCGGGGAGCTGTTTTTT
CASSRATGELFF
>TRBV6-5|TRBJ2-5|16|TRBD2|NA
TGTGCCAGCAGTTACCCGACTAGCGGGGGGGCAGAGACCCAGTACTTC
CASSYPTSGGAETQYF
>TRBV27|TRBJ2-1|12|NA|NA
TGTGCCAGCACCAACTCCTACAATGAGCAGTTCTTC
CASTNSYNEQFF
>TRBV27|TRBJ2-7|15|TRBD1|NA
TGTGCCAGCAGTCCGTCGGGGACAGGGGCCTACGAGCAGTACTTC
CASSPSGTGAYEQYF
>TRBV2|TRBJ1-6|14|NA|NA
TGTGCCAGCAGTGAATTGGGGGAGAATTCACCCCTCCACTTT
CASSELGENSPLHF
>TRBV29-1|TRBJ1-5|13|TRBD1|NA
TGCAGCGGTGGACAGGGATTGAATCAGCCCCAGCATTTT
CSGGQGLNQPQHF
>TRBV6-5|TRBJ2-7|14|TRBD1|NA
TGTGCCAGCAGCCTACAGGGGGCTCGCTACGAGCAGTACTTC
CASSLQGARYEQYF
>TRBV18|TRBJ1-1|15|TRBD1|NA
TGTGCCAGCTCCCCAATGGGACAGGGGGATTCTGAAGCTTTCTTT
CASSPMGQGDSEAFF
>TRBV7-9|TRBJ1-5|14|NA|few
TGTGCCAGCAGCCCGAGCGACATTCGGCAGCCCCAGCATTTT
CASSPSDIRQPQHF
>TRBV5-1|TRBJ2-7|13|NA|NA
TGCGCCAGCAGCTTGGAGTCCCCTATGCAGCAGTACTTC
CASSLESPMQQYF
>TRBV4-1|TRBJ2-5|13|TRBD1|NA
TGCGCCAGCAGCCTCGGGACAGTCGAGACCCAGTACTTC
CASSLGTVETQYF
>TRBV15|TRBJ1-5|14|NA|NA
TGTGCCACCAGCAGACCGGGCCTTAATCAGCCCCAGCATTTT
CATSRPGLNQPQHF
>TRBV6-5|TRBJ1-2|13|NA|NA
TGTGCCAGCAGCTCCCCGGGCGGGTATGGCTACACCTTC
CASSSPGGYGYTF
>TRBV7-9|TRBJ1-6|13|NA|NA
TGTGCCAGCAGCTTAGAACGGAATTCACCCCTCCACTTT
CASSLERNSPLHF
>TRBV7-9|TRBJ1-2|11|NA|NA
TGTGCCAGCAGCCCGGGTAGTGGCTACACCTTC
CASSPGSGYTF
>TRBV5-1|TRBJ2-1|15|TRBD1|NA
TGCGCCAGCAGCCTGGGACAGGGGTCCTACAATGAGCAGTTCTTC
CASSLGQGSYNEQFF
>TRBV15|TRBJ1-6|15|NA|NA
TGTGCCACCAGCAGAGGACGGGTCGATAATTCACCCCTCCACTTT
CATSRGRVDNSPLHF
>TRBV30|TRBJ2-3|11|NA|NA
TGTGCCTGGAGTGTGGGTGATACGCAGTATTTT
CAWSVGDTQYF
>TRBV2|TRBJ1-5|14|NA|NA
TGTGCCAGCAGGGACGGGGCCGGGGGCCAGCCCCAGCATTTT
CASRDGAGGQPQHF
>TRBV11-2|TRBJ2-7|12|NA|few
TGTGCCAGCAGCTTAGCGACCTACGAGCAGTACTTC
CASSLATYEQYF
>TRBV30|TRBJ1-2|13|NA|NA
TGTGCCTGGAGGATTCGAGGGGCGGAGGGCTACACCTTC
CAWRIRGAEGYTF
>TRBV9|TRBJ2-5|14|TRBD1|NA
TGTGCCAGCAGCGTAGATAGGGGGCGAGAGACCCAGTACTTC
CASSVDRGRETQYF
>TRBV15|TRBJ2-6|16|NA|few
TGTGCCACCAGCAGAGAACAGATCTCTGGGGCCAACGTCCTGACTTTC
CATSREQISGANVLTF
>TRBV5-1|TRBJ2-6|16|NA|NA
TGCGCCAGCAGCGCGGGACAGTCCCCTGGGGCCAACGTCCTGACTTTC
CASSAGQSPGANVLTF
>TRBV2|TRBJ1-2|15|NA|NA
TGTGCCAGCAGCCCCGGACCCAACACTAACTATGGCTACACCTTC
CASSPGPNTNYGYTF
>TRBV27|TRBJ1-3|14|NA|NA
TGTGCCAGCAGTTTGGGGGTCTCTGGAAACACCATATATTTT
CASSLGVSGNTIYF
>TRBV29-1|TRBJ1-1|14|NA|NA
TGCAGCGTTGAAGTAGTCAGACCGAACACTGAAGCTTTCTTT
CSVEVVRPNTEAFF
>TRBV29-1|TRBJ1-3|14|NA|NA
TGCAGCGTTGACCGGCAGGATCGCGGAAACACCATATATTTT
CSVDRQDRGNTIYF
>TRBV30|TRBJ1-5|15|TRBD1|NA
TGTGCCTGCGGACAGGGTGTTTCAAGCAATCAGCCCCAGCATTTT
CACGQGVSSNQPQHF
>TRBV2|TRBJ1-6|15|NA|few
TGTGCCAGCAGCGGAGACCCAGGGGTTCGGTCACCCCTCCACTTT
CASSGDPGVRSPLHF
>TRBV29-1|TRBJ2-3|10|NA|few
TGCAGCGCCGTTAGAGATACGCAGTATTTT
CSAVRDTQYF
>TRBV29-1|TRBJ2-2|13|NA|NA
TGCAGCGTTGACCAGTCAAACACCGGGGAGCTGTTTTTT
CSVDQSNTGELFF
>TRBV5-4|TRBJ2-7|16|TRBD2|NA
TGTGCCAGCAGCTCGGGGGGACGTAGGAGCTCCTACGAGCAGTACTTC
CASSSGGRRSSYEQYF
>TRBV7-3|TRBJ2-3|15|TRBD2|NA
TGTGCCAGCAGCCCCCGGGCGGGGGGGCCGTATACGCAGTATTTT
CASSPRAGGPYTQYF